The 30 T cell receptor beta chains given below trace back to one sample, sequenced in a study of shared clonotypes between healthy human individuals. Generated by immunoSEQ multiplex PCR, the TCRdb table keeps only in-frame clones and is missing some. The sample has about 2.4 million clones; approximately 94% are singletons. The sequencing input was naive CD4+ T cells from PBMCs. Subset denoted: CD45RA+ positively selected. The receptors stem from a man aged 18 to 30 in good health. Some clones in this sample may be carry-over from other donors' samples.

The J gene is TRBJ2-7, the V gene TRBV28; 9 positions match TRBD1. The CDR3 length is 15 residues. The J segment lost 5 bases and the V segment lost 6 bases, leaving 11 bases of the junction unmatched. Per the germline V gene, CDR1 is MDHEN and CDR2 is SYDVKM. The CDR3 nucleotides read TGTGCCAGCAGGTCCCGGGACAGGGCGGTCCACGAGCAGTACTTC. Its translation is CASRSRDRAVHEQYF.

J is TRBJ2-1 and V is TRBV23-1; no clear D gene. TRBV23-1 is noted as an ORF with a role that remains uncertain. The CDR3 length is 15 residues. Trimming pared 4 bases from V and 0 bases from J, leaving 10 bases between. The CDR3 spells CASSPRWGSYNEQFF. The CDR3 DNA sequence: TGCGCCAGCAGTCCACGATGGGGCTCCTACAATGAGCAGTTCTTC.

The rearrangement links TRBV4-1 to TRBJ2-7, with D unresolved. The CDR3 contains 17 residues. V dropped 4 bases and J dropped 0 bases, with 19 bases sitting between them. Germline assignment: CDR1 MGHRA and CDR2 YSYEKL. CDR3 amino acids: CASSLRSGALSSYEQYF. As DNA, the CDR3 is TGCGCCAGCAGCCTACGGTCAGGCGCTTTAAGCTCCTACGAGCAGTACTTC.

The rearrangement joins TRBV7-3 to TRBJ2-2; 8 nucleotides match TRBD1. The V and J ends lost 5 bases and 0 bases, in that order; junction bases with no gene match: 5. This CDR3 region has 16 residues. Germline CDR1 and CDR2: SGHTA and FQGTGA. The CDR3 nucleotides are TGTGCCAGCAGCCGGGACAGGATCGCGAACACCGGGGAGCTGTTTTTT. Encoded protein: CASSRDRIANTGELFF. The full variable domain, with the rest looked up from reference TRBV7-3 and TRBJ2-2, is GAGVSQTPSNKVTEKGKYVELRCDPISGHTALYWYRQSLGQGPEFLIYFQGTGAADDSGLPNDRFFAVRPEGSVSTLKIQRTERGDSAVYLCASSRDRIANTGELFFGEGSRLTVL.

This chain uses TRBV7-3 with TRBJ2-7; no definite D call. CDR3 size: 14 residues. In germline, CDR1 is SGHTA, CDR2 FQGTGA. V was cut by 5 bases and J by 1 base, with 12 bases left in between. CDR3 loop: CASSPHGGSYEQYF. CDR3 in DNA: TGTGCCAGCAGCCCTCACGGCGGTTCCTACGAGCAGTACTTC.

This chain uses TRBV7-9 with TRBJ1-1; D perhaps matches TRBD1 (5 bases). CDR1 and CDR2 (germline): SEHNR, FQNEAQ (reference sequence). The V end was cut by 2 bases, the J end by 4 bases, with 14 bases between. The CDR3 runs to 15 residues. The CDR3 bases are TGTGCCAGCAGCTTAAGCGTCCGGGGGAGCACTGAAGCTTTCTTT. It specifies CASSLSVRGSTEAFF.

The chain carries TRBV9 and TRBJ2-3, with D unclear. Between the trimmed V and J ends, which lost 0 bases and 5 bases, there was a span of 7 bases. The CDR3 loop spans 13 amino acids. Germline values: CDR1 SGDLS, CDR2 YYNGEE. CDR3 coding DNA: TGTGCCAGCAGCGTAGTATTCGGAGATACGCAGTATTTT. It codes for CASSVVFGDTQYF.

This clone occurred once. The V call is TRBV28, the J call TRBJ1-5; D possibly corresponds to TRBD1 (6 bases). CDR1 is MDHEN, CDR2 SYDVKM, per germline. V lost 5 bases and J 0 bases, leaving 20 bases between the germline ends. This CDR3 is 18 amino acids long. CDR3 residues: CASSPPRTAPYSNQPQHF. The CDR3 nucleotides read TGTGCCAGCAGTCCGCCTCGGACAGCCCCCTATAGCAATCAGCCCCAGCATTTT.

The CDR3 nucleotides are TGTGCCAGCAGTTTTTCTGTGTCAGGAGATACGCAGTATTTT. It codes for CASSFSVSGDTQYF. This chain connects TRBV28 to TRBJ2-3; no clear D. Germline V gene lookup returns CDR1 MDHEN and CDR2 SYDVKM. V lost 3 bases and J 5 bases, leaving 12 bases between the germline ends. The CDR3 has 14 amino acids.

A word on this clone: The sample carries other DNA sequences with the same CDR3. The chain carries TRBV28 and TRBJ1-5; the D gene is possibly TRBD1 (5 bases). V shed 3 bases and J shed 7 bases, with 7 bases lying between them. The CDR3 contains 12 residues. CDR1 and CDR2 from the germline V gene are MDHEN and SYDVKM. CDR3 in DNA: TGTGCCAGCAGTTTGGAGGGGCAGCCCCAGCATTTT. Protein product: CASSLEGQPQHF.

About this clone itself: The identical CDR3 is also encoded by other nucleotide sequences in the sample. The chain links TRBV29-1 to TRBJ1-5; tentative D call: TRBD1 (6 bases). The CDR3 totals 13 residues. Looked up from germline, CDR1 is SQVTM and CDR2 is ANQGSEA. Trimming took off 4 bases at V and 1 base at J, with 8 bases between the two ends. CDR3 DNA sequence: TGCAGCGTTGGAGGGGGAAGCAATCAGCCCCAGCATTTT. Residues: CSVGGGSNQPQHF.

CDR3 sequence: CASSPRGGKDYNEQFF. DNA for the CDR3: TGTGCCAGCAGCCCTCGGGGAGGGAAGGACTACAATGAGCAGTTCTTC. The V gene is TRBV11-3, the J gene TRBJ2-1; 7 bases agree with TRBD2. J was trimmed by 3 bases and V by 5 bases; bases with no gene match: 10. Germline CDR1 is SGHNT and CDR2 is YENEEA. The CDR3 is 16 residues long.

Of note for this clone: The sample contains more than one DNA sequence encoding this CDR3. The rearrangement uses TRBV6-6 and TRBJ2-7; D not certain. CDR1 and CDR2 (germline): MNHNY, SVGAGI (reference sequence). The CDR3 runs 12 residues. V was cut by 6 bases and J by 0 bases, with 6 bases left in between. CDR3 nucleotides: TGTGCCAGCAGGGCTAGCTCCTACGAGCAGTACTTC. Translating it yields CASRASSYEQYF.

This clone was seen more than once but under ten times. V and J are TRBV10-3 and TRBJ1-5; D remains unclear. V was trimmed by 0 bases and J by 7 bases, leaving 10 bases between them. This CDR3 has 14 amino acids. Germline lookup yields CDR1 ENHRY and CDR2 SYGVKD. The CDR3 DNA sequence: TGTGCCATCAGTGAGTCAACATTGACGCAGCCCCAGCATTTT. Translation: CAISESTLTQPQHF.

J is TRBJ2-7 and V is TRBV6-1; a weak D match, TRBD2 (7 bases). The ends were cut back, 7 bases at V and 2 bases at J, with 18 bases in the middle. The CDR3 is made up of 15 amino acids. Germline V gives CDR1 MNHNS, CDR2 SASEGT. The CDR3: CASTLEGGGTYEQYF. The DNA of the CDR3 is TGTGCCAGCACCTTAGAGGGGGGGGGAACCTACGAGCAGTACTTC.

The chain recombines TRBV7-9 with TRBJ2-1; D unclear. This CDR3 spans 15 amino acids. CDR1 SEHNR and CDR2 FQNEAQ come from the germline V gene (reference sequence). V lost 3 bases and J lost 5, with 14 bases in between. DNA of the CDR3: TGTGCCAGCAGCTTTGGATCCGGGTTCAACAATGAGCAGTTCTTC. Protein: CASSFGSGFNNEQFF.

CDR3 protein: CASSEDRETQYF. The CDR3 nucleotides are TGTGCCAGCAGTGAGGACCGTGAGACCCAGTACTTC. The chain couples TRBV11-3 to TRBJ2-5; D gene ambiguous. The V and J ends lost 6 bases and 5 bases respectively, with 10 bases between them. This CDR3 comprises 12 residues. CDR1 and CDR2 (germline): SGHNT, YENEEA. Based on the CDR3 plus reference TRBV11-3 and TRBJ2-5, the full variable domain is EAGVVQSPRYKIIEKKQPVAFWCNPISGHNTLYWYLQNLGQGPELLIRYENEEAVDDSQLPKDRFSAERLKGVDSTLKIQPAELGDSAVYLCASSEDRETQYFGPGTRLLVL.

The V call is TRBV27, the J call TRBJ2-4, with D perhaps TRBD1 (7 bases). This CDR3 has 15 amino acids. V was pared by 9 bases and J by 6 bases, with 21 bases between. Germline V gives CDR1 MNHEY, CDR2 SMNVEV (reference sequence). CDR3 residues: CARSPPIQGGNIQYF. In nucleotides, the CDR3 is TGTGCCAGATCCCCACCGATCCAGGGGGGAAACATTCAGTACTTC.

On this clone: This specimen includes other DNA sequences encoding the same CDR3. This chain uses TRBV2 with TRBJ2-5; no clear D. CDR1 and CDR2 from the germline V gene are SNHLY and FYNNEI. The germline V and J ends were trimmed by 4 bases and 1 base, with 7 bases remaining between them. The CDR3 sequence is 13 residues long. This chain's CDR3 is CASSGAVQETQYF. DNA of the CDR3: TGTGCCAGCAGTGGGGCTGTCCAAGAGACCCAGTACTTC.

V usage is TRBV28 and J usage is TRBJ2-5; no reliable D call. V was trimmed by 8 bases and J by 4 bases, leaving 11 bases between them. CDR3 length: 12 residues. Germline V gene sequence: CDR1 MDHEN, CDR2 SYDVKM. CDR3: CASLTSGETQYF. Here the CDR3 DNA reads TGTGCCAGCCTAACATCGGGAGAGACCCAGTACTTC. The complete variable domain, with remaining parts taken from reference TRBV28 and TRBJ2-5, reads DVKVTQSSRYLVKRTGEKVFLECVQDMDHENMFWYRQDPGLGLRLIYFSYDVKMKEKGDIPEGYSVSREKKERFSLILESASTNQTSMYLCASLTSGETQYFGPGTRLLVL.

As DNA, the CDR3 is TGTGCCAGTAGTATCCGGGACAGGGTAGTCTATGGCTACACCTTC. Translation gives CASSIRDRVVYGYTF. The chain couples TRBV19 to TRBJ1-2; TRBD1 matches at 9 bases. The junction had 6 bases not matched to a gene; V was cut back by 3 bases and J by 4 bases. From germline, CDR1 is LNHDA and CDR2 SQIVND (reference sequence). The CDR3 covers 15 residues.

This CDR3 is CASSLDWGSSSTDTQYF. In nucleotides, the CDR3 is TGTGCCAGCAGCTTAGATTGGGGCTCCTCTAGCACAGATACGCAGTATTTT. The V and J genes are TRBV7-2 and TRBJ2-3; D might be TRBD1 (5 bases). The CDR3 runs to 17 residues. V lost 1 base and J 0 bases, leaving 14 bases between the germline ends. CDR1 is SGHTA and CDR2 is FQGNSA in the germline V gene.

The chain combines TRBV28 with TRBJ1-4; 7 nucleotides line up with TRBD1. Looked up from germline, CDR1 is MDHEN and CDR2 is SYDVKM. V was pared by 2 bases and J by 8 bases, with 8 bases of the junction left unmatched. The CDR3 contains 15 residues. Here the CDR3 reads CASSLILQGVEKLFF. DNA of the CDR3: TGTGCCAGCAGTTTAATTCTGCAGGGGGTCGAAAAACTGTTTTTT. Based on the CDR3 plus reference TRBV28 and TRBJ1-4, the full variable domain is DVKVTQSSRYLVKRTGEKVFLECVQDMDHENMFWYRQDPGLGLRLIYFSYDVKMKEKGDIPEGYSVSREKKERFSLILESASTNQTSMYLCASSLILQGVEKLFFGSGTQLSVL.

The CDR3 DNA follows: TGTGCCAGCAGCTTGGGGGACAGGGGCCCGCATTACACCTTC. As protein: CASSLGDRGPHYTF. The V gene is TRBV5-8, the J gene TRBJ1-2; TRBD1 matches 10 bases. The CDR3 is 14 amino acids. Germline CDR1 and CDR2: SGHTS and YDEGEE. V lost 0 bases to trimming and J lost 11 bases; unmatched junction nucleotides: 7.

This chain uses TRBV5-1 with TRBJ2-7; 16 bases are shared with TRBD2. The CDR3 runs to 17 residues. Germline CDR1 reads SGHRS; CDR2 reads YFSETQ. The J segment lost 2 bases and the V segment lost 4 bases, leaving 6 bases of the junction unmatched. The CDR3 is CASSPPGLAGGPYEQYF. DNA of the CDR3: TGCGCCAGCAGCCCCCCGGGACTAGCGGGAGGGCCCTACGAGCAGTACTTC.

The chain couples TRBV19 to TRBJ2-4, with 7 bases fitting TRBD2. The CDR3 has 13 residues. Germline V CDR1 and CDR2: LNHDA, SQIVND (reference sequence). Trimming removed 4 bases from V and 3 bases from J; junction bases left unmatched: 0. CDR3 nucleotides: TGTGCCAGTAGTACTAGCGGCAAAAACATTCAGTACTTC. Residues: CASSTSGKNIQYF.

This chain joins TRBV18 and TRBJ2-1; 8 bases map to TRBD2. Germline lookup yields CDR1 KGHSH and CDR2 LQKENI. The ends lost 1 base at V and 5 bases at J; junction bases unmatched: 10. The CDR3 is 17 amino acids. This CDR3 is CASSPRSLAGLNNEQFF. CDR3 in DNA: TGTGCCAGCTCACCACGTTCGCTAGCGGGTTTGAACAATGAGCAGTTCTTC.

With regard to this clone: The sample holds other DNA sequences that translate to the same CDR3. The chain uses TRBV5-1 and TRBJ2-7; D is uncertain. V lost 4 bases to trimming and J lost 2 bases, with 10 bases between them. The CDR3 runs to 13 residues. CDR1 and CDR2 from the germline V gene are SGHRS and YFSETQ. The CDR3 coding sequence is TGCGCCAGCAGCCTCGGGCCGACCTACGAGCAGTACTTC. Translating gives CASSLGPTYEQYF.

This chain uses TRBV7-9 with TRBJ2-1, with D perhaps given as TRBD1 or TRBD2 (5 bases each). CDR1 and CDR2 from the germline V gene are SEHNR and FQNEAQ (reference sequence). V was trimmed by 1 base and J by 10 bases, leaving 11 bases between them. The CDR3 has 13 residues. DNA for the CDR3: TGTGCCAGCAGCTTAGACCTAGGGGACGAGCAGTTCTTC. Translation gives CASSLDLGDEQFF.

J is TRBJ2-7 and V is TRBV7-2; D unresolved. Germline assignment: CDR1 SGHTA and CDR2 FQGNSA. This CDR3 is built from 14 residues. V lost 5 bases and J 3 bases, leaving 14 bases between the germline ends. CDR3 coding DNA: TGTGCCAGCAGCCCTCGGCGGCAGCTCTACGAGCAGTACTTC. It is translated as CASSPRRQLYEQYF.